Following are 25 T cell receptor beta chains from one sample sequenced in a study of T cell changes during pregnancy in multiple sclerosis. Repertoires were generated with immunoSEQ multiplex PCR, while TCRdb's copy carries only in-frame clones and drops some. The top ten hold around 0.84% of the sample, which has over 90,000 clones, about 91% seen once. The material sequenced was peripheral blood, taken after pregnancy. Receptor source: a female donor with multiple sclerosis, enrolled in a pregnancy study.

This rearrangement joins TRBV6-6 to TRBJ2-2; 7 positions match TRBD1. The CDR3 is made up of 16 amino acids. Germline V gives CDR1 MNHNY, CDR2 SVGAGI (reference sequence). The ends lost 9 bases at V and 4 bases at J; junction bases unmatched: 14. The CDR3 sequence: CASGTVQRGSTGELFF. CDR3 sequence (DNA): TGTGCCAGTGGGACAGTCCAAAGGGGTAGCACCGGGGAGCTGTTTTTT.

The DNA of the CDR3 is TGTGCCTGGAGTGCCCTACCCCGACAGGGAAATGAGCAGTTCTTC. This encodes CAWSALPRQGNEQFF. The V call is TRBV30, the J call TRBJ2-1; 7 nucleotides line up with TRBD1. From germline, CDR1 is GTSNPN and CDR2 SVGIG (reference sequence). V lost 1 base and J lost 7; bases outside the gene matches: 10. The CDR3 consists of 15 residues. The entire variable domain, with the rest obtained from reference TRBV30 and TRBJ2-1, is as follows: SQTIHQWPATLVQPVGSPLSLECTVEGTSNPNLYWYRQAAGRGLQLLFYSVGIGQISSEVPQNLSASRPQDRQFILSSKKLLLSDSGFYLCAWSALPRQGNEQFFGPGTRLTVL.

The gene calls are TRBV28 and TRBJ2-7; a weak D match, TRBD1 (5 bases). Trimming left V 5 bases short and J 3 bases short, with 17 bases between. The CDR3 runs 15 residues. The germline CDR1 and CDR2 sequences are MDHEN and SYDVKM. CDR3 sequence reads: CASSGVKGFYYEQYF. The CDR3 DNA follows: TGTGCCAGCAGTGGGGTAAAGGGGTTCTACTACGAGCAGTACTTC.

This clone was detected a few times. The rearrangement links TRBV11-3 to TRBJ2-1; TRBD1 matches 7 bases. Per germline, CDR1 SGHNT and CDR2 YENEEA. Losses at the gene ends were 5 bases for V and 7 bases for J; bases not matched to a gene: 5. The CDR3 loop spans 13 amino acids. This CDR3 reads CASSKDRSNEQFF. The CDR3 region has the DNA TGTGCCAGCAGCAAGGACAGGTCTAATGAGCAGTTCTTC.

The CDR3 region has the DNA TGTGCCAGCAGCTTCCAGGGGCGCACCGGGGAGCTGTTTTTT. Its translation is CASSFQGRTGELFF. The gene calls are TRBV7-3 and TRBJ2-2; D perhaps matches TRBD1 (6 bases). This CDR3 spans 14 amino acids. Trimming shortened V by 3 bases and J by 4 bases, and 9 bases separated the two germline ends. The germline V gene encodes CDR1 SGHTA and CDR2 FQGTGA.

The chain employs TRBV4-3 and TRBJ1-2; D not resolved. Between the trimmed V and J ends, which lost 0 bases and 7 bases, there was a span of 12 bases. This CDR3 comprises 14 residues. Germline V gene sequence: CDR1 LGHNA, CDR2 YSLEER. CDR3 sequence (DNA): TGCGCCAGCAGCCAAGAGAGTCTTGCGGGTGGCTACACCTTC. As protein: CASSQESLAGGYTF.

The gene calls are TRBV5-1 and TRBJ2-1; 9 bases match TRBD1. Per germline, CDR1 SGHRS and CDR2 YFSETQ. The CDR3 sequence is 14 residues long. V shed 4 bases, J shed 7 bases, and the junction held 6 bases outside the gene matches. CDR3: CASSPDRGLNEQFF. In nucleotides, the CDR3 is TGCGCCAGCAGCCCGGACAGGGGTTTGAATGAGCAGTTCTTC.

V gene TRBV28 combines with J gene TRBJ2-5; 7 nucleotides line up with TRBD2. The CDR3 sequence is 13 residues long. Losses at the gene ends were 3 bases for V and 4 bases for J; bases not matched to a gene: 2. CDR1 and CDR2 from the germline V gene are MDHEN and SYDVKM. This CDR3 is CASSFGGRETQYF. CDR3 bases: TGTGCCAGCAGTTTTGGCGGGAGAGAGACCCAGTACTTC.

The chain employs TRBV5-1 and TRBJ1-6, with 7 bases fitting TRBD1. The germline V gene encodes CDR1 SGHRS and CDR2 YFSETQ. The CDR3 covers 16 residues. Trimming removed 0 bases from V and 7 bases from J; junction bases left unmatched: 7. The DNA of the CDR3 is TGCGCCAGCAGCTTGGCCTCAGGGGGTGTAAATTCACCCCTCCACTTT. It specifies CASSLASGGVNSPLHF.

The chain has TRBV9 and TRBJ2-1; 15 nucleotides align to TRBD2. The CDR3 has 18 residues. The ends lost 0 bases at V and 3 bases at J; junction bases unmatched: 4. Germline CDR1 is SGDLS and CDR2 is YYNGEE. CDR3 in amino acids: CASSVEGTSGGFYNEQFF. CDR3 sequence (DNA): TGTGCCAGCAGCGTAGAAGGGACTAGCGGGGGGTTCTACAATGAGCAGTTCTTC. Combining the CDR3 with reference TRBV9 and TRBJ2-1 gives the whole variable domain DSGVTQTPKHLITATGQRVTLRCSPRSGDLSVYWYQQSLDQGLQFLIQYYNGEERAKGNILERFSAQQFPDLHSELNLSSLELGDSALYFCASSVEGTSGGFYNEQFFGPGTRLTVL.

CDR3 nucleotide sequence: TGTGCCAGCAGCTTAGGCCGGGACTCGGAGCAGTTCTTC. This translates into CASSLGRDSEQFF. The rearrangement joins TRBV7-7 to TRBJ2-1; D is perhaps TRBD2 (6 bases). The germline gives CDR1 SSHAT, CDR2 FNYEAQ (reference sequence). This CDR3 comprises 13 residues. Trimming took 1 base from V and 10 from J, leaving 11 bases between them.

The rearrangement uses TRBV5-1 and TRBJ2-1; a weak D match, TRBD2 (5 bases). Trimming took off 1 base at V and 8 bases at J, with 10 bases between the two ends. In germline, CDR1 is SGHRS, CDR2 YFSETQ. CDR3 length: 13 amino acids. The CDR3 reads CASSLNGIDEQFF. As DNA, the CDR3 is TGCGCCAGCAGCTTGAACGGGATCGATGAGCAGTTCTTC. The entire variable domain, with the rest obtained from reference TRBV5-1 and TRBJ2-1, is as follows: KAGVTQTPRYLIKTRGQQVTLSCSPISGHRSVSWYQQTPGQGLQFLFEYFSETQRNKGNFPGRFSGRQFSNSRSEMNVSTLELGDSALYLCASSLNGIDEQFFGPGTRLTVL.

This chain connects TRBV27 to TRBJ1-1; D is possibly TRBD1 (6 bases). The V gene's germline CDR1 is MNHEY and CDR2 SMNVEV (reference sequence). Between the trimmed V and J ends, which lost 5 bases and 0 bases, there was a span of 10 bases. The CDR3 has 14 amino acids. The CDR3 loop is CASSPQGLNTEAFF. The CDR3 bases are TGTGCCAGCAGTCCACAGGGCTTGAACACTGAAGCTTTCTTT.

The J gene is TRBJ2-4, the V gene TRBV6-5, with 8 bases matching TRBD1. The V segment lost 11 bases and the J segment 3 bases; nucleotides outside the gene matches: 6. The CDR3 sequence is 13 residues long. Germline V gene sequence: CDR1 MNHEY, CDR2 SVGAGI. The CDR3 DNA reads as TGTGCCGCCAAGGACAGGGACAAAAACATTCAGTACTTC. This codes for CAAKDRDKNIQYF.

The chain joins TRBV4-3 to TRBJ1-6; D not resolved. The CDR3 length is 15 residues. The germline gives CDR1 LGHNA, CDR2 YSLEER. V lost 1 base, J lost 10 bases, and 14 bases lay in between. Here the CDR3 reads CASSQVGGLGSPLHF. The DNA for the CDR3 is TGCGCCAGCAGCCAAGTAGGAGGGCTGGGATCACCCCTCCACTTT.

This clone was recorded only once. This chain links TRBV5-4 with TRBJ1-1, with D unclear. This CDR3 spans 15 amino acids. Between the trimmed V and J ends, which lost 4 bases and 2 bases, there was a span of 15 bases. Germline values: CDR1 SGHNT, CDR2 YYREEE (reference sequence). The CDR3: CASSGAGGRNTEAFF. The CDR3 DNA is TGTGCCAGCAGCGGAGCTGGTGGAAGAAACACTGAAGCTTTCTTT.

The chain recombines TRBV10-3 with TRBJ2-2, with D possibly matching TRBD1 (6 bases). V lost 0 bases and J lost 6, with 8 bases in between. Germline-derived CDR1 and CDR2 are ENHRY and SYGVKD. This CDR3 spans 14 amino acids. Here the CDR3 reads CAISESNRAGELFF. As DNA, the CDR3 is TGTGCCATCAGTGAGTCCAACAGGGCCGGGGAGCTGTTTTTT.

The chain employs TRBV25-1 and TRBJ2-7; 8 bases align to TRBD2. The CDR3 contains 14 residues. In germline, CDR1 is MGHDK, CDR2 SYGVNS. Losses at the gene ends were 5 bases for V and 5 bases for J; bases not matched to a gene: 8. The CDR3 bases are TGTGCCAGCAGTAACCCAGCGGGAGCTGACGAGCAGTACTTC. Translating gives CASSNPAGADEQYF.

V and J are TRBV9 and TRBJ1-6; 8 nucleotides match TRBD1. V lost 4 bases, J lost 7 bases, and 7 bases stayed unmatched. Germline loops: CDR1 SGDLS, CDR2 YYNGEE. This CDR3 has 15 amino acids. Here the CDR3 reads CASSSTGVGNSPLHF. As DNA, the CDR3 is TGTGCCAGCAGCTCGACAGGGGTAGGGAATTCACCCCTCCACTTT.

CDR3 protein: CASSSWQGDGYTF. The CDR3 region has the DNA TGTGCCAGCAGTTCCTGGCAGGGCGATGGCTACACCTTC. The V gene is TRBV27, the J gene TRBJ1-2; weak D call: TRBD1 (5 bases). There are 13 residues in the CDR3. CDR1 is MNHEY, CDR2 SMNVEV, per germline (reference sequence). Trimming cost V 4 bases and J 6 bases, with 12 bases left between them.

V gene TRBV10-3 combines with J gene TRBJ1-5, with 7 bases matching TRBD1. CDR1 and CDR2 from the germline V gene are ENHRY and SYGVKD. This CDR3 is built from 13 residues. With V trimmed by 6 bases and J by 4 bases, 3 bases remained unmatched. The CDR3 loop reads CAISPGGNQPQHF. The CDR3 DNA reads as TGTGCCATCAGCCCAGGGGGGAATCAGCCCCAGCATTTT.

DNA of the CDR3: TGTGCCAGCAGCCAGACAGGGAACTATGGCTACACCTTC. Its translation is CASSQTGNYGYTF. This chain connects TRBV7-3 to TRBJ1-2; 7 nucleotides line up with TRBD1. The CDR3 consists of 13 residues. CDR1 is SGHTA and CDR2 is FQGTGA in the germline V gene. V lost 5 bases, J lost 2 bases, and 2 bases stayed unmatched.

The chain uses TRBV2 and TRBJ2-7, with TRBD2 matching over 7 bases. Trimming cost V 6 bases and J 4 bases; bases outside gene matches: 6. This CDR3 is built from 13 residues. Germline V gene lookup returns CDR1 SNHLY and CDR2 FYNNEI. CDR3 protein: CASREGGPYEQYF. CDR3 nucleotides: TGTGCCAGCAGAGAGGGAGGGCCGTACGAGCAGTACTTC.

The table lists this clone with a count of one. The chain couples TRBV19 to TRBJ1-2; a weak D match, TRBD1 (5 bases). Germline V lookup: CDR1 LNHDA, CDR2 SQIVND (reference sequence). This CDR3 has 14 amino acids. V lost 3 bases and J 5 bases, leaving 13 bases between the germline ends. CDR3 nucleotides: TGTGCCAGTAGTATGGGCGACAGTACTTATGGCTACACCTTC. It is translated as CASSMGDSTYGYTF. Filled out from reference TRBV19 and TRBJ1-2, the complete variable domain reads DGGITQSPKYLFRKEGQNVTLSCEQNLNHDAMYWYRQDPGQGLRLIYYSQIVNDFQKGDIAEGYSVSREKKESFPLTVTSAQKNPTAFYLCASSMGDSTYGYTFGSGTRLTVV.

The chain recombines TRBV6-1 with TRBJ1-5, with 9 bases that match TRBD1. V was clipped by 7 bases and J by 0 bases; unmatched bases: 4. CDR3 length equals 15 residues. Per germline, CDR1 MNHNS and CDR2 SASEGT. CDR3: CASKETGGSNQPQHF. CDR3 in DNA: TGTGCCAGCAAAGAGACAGGGGGTAGCAATCAGCCCCAGCATTTT.